This TCR beta chain was recorded in a study of cytomegalovirus exposure and HLA in healthy donors. Study-level background: A prior analysis found around 110 million unique TCR beta sequences from 150 million to 200 million T cells. Study-level results: Later analysis suggested links between common viral pathogens and several top significant clusters. Many donors carried some public TCRs, although rarity characterized most TCR sequences.

As for this clone: The antigen is not known.

The PCR made use of 60 Vbeta and 13 Jbeta primers. Here immunoSEQ multiplex PCR was the method, and the copy in TCRdb shows in-frame clones only, minus some. The sample has under 200,000 clones; 68% are singletons. This CDR3 is built from 16 residues. V trimming: 1 base; J trimming: 3 bases; junction bases outside the gene matches: 3. Germline V gene data show CDR1 as SGHRS and CDR2 as YFSETQ. The donors were healthy bone marrow donors. The rearrangement uses TRBV5-1 and TRBJ2-3; 12 bases match TRBD2. The sequencing input was PBMCs. This receptor was obtained from a man aged 45-60 years in good health and CMV-seronegative. The CDR3 loop is CASSLRTSGGTDTQYF. The CDR3 nucleotides are TGCGCCAGCAGCTTGAGAACTAGCGGGGGGACAGATACGCAGTATTTT.